Listed here is a single T cell receptor (beta chain). Its antigen is as yet unknown. The data were obtained in a study of Ad26.COV2.S vaccination and SARS-CoV-2 variants. Study findings and constraints: Reportedly, after vaccination the spike-specific CD8+ and CD4+ T cell responses displayed substantial breadth. People who got the vaccine or the placebo had similar non-spike TCR breadth. In TCR breadth and depth analyses, total T cell responses may have been underestimated.

The germline CDR1 and CDR2 sequences are SQVTM and ANQGSEA. CDR3 length: 13 residues. The V and J ends lost 4 bases and 1 base respectively, with 10 bases between them. Regarding treatment: around 19 received Ad26.COV2.S at low or high dose, single or two shots; about five received placebo; per-sample allocation not given. Sampling was performed 63 days after the first vaccine or placebo injection. Assay used: immunoSEQ multiplex PCR; TCRdb lists only in-frame clones, some missing. The table has around 300,000 clones, roughly 90% seen once; the top ten hold about 5.4%. This TCR was sampled from a person between 18 and 65 years old who received the Ad26.COV2.S COVID-19 vaccine or a placebo. The chain links TRBV29-1 to TRBJ1-1; no firm D call. The sequences come from peripheral blood, collected in a trial of Ad26.COV2.S vaccine versus placebo. CDR3 loop: CSVATDPNTEAFF. As DNA, the CDR3 is TGCAGCGTTGCTACGGACCCGAACACTGAAGCTTTCTTT.